This T cell receptor beta chain was obtained from a study of T cell repertoires in cytomegalovirus infection. Study summary: Evidence of both CMV infection and a matching HLA type came from public TCR beta signatures.

TCRdb re-analysed the reads in MiXCR, keeping a single row per CDR3 protein. The table includes around 710,000 distinct CDR3 sequences, 25% to 35% detected once. Comments on this clonotype: Its antigen is undetermined.

The CDR3 extends over 15 amino acids. J was trimmed by 0 bases and V by 8 bases; bases with no gene match: 5. Germline CDR1 and CDR2: ENHRY and SYGVKD. The genes are TRBV10-3 and TRBJ1-4, with 8 nucleotides matching TRBD1. The sequencing here drew on cultured CD8+ T cells from PBMCs, taken from culture after CMV antigen stimulation. The clonotype comes from a human donor in good health (CMV status not recorded). Some clones in this sample may be carry-over from other donors' samples. The CDR3 nucleotides are TGTGCCATCGGGACAGGACATGCAACTAATGAAAAACTGTTTTTT. The encoded protein is CAIGTGHATNEKLFF.